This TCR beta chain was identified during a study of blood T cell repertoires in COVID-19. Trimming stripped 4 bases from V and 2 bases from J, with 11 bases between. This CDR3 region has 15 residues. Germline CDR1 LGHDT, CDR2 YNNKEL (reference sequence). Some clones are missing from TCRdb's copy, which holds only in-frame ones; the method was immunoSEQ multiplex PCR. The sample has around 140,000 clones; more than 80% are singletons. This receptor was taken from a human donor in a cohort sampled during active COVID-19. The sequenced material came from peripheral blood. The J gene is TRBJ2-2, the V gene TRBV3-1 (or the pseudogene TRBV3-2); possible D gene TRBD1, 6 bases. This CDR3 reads CASSLRTDNTGELFF. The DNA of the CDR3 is TGTGCCAGCAGCCTCCGGACAGATAACACCGGGGAGCTGTTTTTT.